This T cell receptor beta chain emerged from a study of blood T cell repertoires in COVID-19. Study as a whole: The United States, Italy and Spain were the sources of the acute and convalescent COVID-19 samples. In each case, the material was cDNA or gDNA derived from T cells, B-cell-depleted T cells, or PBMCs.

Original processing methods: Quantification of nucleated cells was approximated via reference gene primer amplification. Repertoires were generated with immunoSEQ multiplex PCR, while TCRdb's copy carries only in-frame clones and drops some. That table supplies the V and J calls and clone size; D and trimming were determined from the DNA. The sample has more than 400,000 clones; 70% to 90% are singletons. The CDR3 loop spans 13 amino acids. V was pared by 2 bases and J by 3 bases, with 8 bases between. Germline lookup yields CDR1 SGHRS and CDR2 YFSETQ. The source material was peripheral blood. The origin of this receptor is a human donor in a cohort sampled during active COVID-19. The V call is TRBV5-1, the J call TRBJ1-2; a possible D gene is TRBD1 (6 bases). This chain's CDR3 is CASSFDRHYGYTF. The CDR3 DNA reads TGCGCCAGCAGCTTTGACAGGCACTATGGCTACACCTTC.